The T cell receptor (beta chain) under discussion was sequenced for a study of cytomegalovirus exposure and HLA in healthy donors. With regard to this clone: Its antigen is not known.

Both 60 Vbeta primers and 13 Jbeta primers went into the PCR. Original data processing: A follow-up analysis tallied around 80 million unique TCR beta chains, 8.5 million to 14 million shared. Some clones are missing from TCRdb's copy, which holds only in-frame ones; the method was immunoSEQ multiplex PCR. D and trimming were read from the DNA, whereas the V and J calls and clone size are those reported in that table. The sample carries approximately 260,000 clones, approximately 91% recorded once. Germline CDR1 SGHAT, CDR2 FQDESV (reference sequence). After removal of 5 bases from V and 3 bases from J, the junction contained 9 bases not matched to a gene. The CDR3 length is 15 residues. Study conclusions and caveats: Reported results showed that the classifier diagnosed cytomegalovirus status with high specificity and sensitivity. A later analysis reported that several of the most significant clusters appeared to be linked to common viral pathogens, among them Epstein-Barr virus.

The sample taken for sequencing was PBMCs. The V call is TRBV11-1, the J call TRBJ2-7; 8 bases are shared with TRBD1. The origin of this receptor is a girl aged 2-9 years in good health and CMV-seronegative. The CDR3 nucleotides read TGTGCCAGCAGCCGGGACAGGCCAAAGGTCTACGAGCAGTACTTC. Its translation: CASSRDRPKVYEQYF.